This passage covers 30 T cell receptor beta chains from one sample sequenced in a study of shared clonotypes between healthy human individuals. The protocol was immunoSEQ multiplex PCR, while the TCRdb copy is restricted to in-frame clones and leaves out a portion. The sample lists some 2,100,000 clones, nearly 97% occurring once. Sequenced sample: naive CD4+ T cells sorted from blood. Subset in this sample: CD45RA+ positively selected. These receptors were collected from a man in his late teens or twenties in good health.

The DNA for the CDR3 is TGTGCCAGCAGTATCCGGGGGGCACGGGACGAGCAGTACTTC. Protein product: CASSIRGARDEQYF. The chain recombines TRBV11-2 with TRBJ2-7, with TRBD2 as a possible D gene (7 bases). The CDR3 is 14 amino acids. The germline gives CDR1 SGHAT, CDR2 FQNNGV. V was clipped by 6 bases and J by 5 bases, with 17 bases between them.

CDR3 DNA: TGTGCCAGCAGCTTACATCAGGGAATCCCCTACGAGCAGTACTTC. This translates into CASSLHQGIPYEQYF. The rearrangement joins TRBV7-2 to TRBJ2-7; possibly TRBD1 for D (5 bases). The CDR3 is 15 residues long. Germline CDR1 and CDR2: SGHTA and FQGNSA. Trimming removed 2 bases from V and 2 bases from J, with 13 bases in between.

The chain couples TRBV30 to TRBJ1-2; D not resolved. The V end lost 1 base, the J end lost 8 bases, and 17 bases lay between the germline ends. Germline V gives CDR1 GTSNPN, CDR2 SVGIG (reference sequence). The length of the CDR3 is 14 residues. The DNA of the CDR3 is TGTGCCTGGAGTGAAGACGGCCGAGGAGGGGGCTACACCTTC. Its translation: CAWSEDGRGGGYTF.

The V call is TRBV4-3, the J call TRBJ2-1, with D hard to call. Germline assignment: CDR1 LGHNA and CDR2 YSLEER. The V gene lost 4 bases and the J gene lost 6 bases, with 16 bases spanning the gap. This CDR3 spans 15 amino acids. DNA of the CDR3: TGCGCCAGCAGCCCCCGACCCCCCCCCGGCAATGAGCAGTTCTTC. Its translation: CASSPRPPPGNEQFF.

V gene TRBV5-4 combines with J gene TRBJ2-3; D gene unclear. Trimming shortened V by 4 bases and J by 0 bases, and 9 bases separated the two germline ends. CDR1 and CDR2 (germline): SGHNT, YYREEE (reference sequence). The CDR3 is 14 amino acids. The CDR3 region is CASSLVESTDTQYF. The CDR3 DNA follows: TGTGCCAGCAGCCTGGTCGAAAGCACAGATACGCAGTATTTT.

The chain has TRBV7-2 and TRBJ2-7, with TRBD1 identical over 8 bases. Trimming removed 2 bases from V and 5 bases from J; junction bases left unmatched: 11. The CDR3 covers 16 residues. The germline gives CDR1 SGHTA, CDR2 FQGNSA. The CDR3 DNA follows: TGTGCCAGCAGCTTACTTCCGGGACAGGTCGGAAACGAGCAGTACTTC. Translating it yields CASSLLPGQVGNEQYF.

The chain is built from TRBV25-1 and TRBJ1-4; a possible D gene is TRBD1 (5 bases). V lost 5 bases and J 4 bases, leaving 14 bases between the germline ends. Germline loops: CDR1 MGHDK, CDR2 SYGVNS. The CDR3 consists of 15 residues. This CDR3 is CASSRGVGVNEKLFF. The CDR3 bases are TGTGCCAGCAGTAGAGGGGTGGGGGTTAATGAAAAACTGTTTTTT.

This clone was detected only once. CDR3 sequence: CASSGLATDTQYF. The DNA of the CDR3 is TGTGCCAGCAGCGGGCTGGCGACAGATACGCAGTATTTT. This sequence joins TRBV6-1 and TRBJ2-3; the D is unclear. The germline gives CDR1 MNHNS, CDR2 SASEGT. The CDR3 is 13 amino acids. V was cut by 6 bases and J by 3 bases, with 10 bases left in between.

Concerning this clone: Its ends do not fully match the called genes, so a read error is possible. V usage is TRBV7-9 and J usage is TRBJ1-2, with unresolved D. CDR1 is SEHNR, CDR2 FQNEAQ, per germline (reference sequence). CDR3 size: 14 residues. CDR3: CASSPPTDFYGYTF. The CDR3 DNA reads TGTGCCAGCAGCCCACCCACAGACTTCTATGGCTACACCTTT.

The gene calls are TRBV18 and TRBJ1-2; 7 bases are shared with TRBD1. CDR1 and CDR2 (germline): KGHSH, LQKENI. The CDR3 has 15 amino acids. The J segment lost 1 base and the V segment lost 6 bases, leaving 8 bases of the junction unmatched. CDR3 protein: CASSVQGQSNYGYTF. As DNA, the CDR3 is TGTGCCAGCTCGGTTCAGGGACAGAGTAACTATGGCTACACCTTC.

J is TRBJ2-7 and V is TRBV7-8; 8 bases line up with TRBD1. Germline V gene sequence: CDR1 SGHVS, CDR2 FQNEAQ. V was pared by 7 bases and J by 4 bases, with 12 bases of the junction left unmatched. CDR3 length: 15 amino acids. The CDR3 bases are TGTGCCAGCAACAACCTCCGGGACAGGTCTTACGAGCAGTACTTC. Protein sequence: CASNNLRDRSYEQYF.

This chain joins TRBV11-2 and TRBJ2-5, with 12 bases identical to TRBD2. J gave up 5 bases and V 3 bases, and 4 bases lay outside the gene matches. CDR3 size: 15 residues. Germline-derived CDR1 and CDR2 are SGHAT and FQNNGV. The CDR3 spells CASSLLGLAGETQYF. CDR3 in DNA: TGTGCCAGCAGCTTGTTGGGACTAGCGGGCGAGACCCAGTACTTC.

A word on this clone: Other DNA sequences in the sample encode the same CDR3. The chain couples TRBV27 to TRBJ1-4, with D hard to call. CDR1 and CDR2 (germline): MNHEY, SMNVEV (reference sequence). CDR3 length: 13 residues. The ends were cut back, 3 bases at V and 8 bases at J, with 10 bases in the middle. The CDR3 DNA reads TGTGCCAGCAGTTTGGGTTGGGGAGAAAAACTGTTTTTT. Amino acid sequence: CASSLGWGEKLFF. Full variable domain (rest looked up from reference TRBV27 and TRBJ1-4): EAQVTQNPRYLITVTGKKLTVTCSQNMNHEYMSWYRQDPGLGLRQIYYSMNVEVTDKGDVPEGYKVSRKEKRNFPLILESPSPNQTSLYFCASSLGWGEKLFFGSGTQLSVL.

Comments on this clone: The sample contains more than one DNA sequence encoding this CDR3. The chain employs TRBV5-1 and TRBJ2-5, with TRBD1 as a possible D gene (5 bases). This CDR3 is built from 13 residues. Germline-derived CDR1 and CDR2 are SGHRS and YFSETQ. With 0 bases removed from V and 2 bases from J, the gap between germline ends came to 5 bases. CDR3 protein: CASSLGQQETQYF. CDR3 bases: TGCGCCAGCAGCTTGGGACAGCAAGAGACCCAGTACTTC.

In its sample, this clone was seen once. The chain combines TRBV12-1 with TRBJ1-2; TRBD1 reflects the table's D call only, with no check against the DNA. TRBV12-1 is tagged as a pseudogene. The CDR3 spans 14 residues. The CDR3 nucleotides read TGTGCCAGCAGCCGCGGGACAGCGAACTATGGCTACACCTTC. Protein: CASSRGTANYGYTF.

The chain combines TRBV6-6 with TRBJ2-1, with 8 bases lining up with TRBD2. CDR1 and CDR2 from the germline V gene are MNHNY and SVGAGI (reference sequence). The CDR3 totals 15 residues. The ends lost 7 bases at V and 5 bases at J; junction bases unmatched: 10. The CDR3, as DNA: TGTGCCAGCACCATGCCGGGACTAGGGAACAATGAGCAGTTCTTC. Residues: CASTMPGLGNNEQFF.

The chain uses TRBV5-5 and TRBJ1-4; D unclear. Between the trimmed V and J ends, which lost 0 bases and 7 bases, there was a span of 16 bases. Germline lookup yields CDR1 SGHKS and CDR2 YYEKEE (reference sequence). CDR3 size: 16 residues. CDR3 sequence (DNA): TGTGCCAGCAGCTTGGGTTCCGGGTTAAGGACTGAAAAACTGTTTTTT. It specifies CASSLGSGLRTEKLFF.

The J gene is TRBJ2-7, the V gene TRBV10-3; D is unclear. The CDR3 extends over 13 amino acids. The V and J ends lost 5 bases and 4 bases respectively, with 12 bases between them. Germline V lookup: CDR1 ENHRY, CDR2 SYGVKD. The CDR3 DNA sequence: TGTGCCATCAGTTCCCACGGCCCTTACGAGCAGTACTTC. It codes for CAISSHGPYEQYF.

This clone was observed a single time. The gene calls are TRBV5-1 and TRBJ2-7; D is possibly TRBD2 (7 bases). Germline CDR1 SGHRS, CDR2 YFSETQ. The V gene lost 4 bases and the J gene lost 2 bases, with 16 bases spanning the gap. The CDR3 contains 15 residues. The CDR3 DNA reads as TGCGCCAGCAGCAGCCGAGGGGGAGGGACCTACGAGCAGTACTTC. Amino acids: CASSSRGGGTYEQYF.

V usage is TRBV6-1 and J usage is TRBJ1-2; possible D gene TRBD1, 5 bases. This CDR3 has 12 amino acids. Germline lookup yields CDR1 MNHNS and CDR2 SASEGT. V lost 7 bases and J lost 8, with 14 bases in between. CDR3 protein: CASIGHVGGYTF. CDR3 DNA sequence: TGTGCCAGCATCGGACACGTGGGAGGCTACACCTTC.

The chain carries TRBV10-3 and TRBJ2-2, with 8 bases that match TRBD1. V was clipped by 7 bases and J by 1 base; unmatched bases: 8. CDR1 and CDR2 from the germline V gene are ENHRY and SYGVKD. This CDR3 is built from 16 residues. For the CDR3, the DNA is TGTGCCATCAATGAAGGGACAGGAGTGAACACCGGGGAGCTGTTTTTT. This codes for CAINEGTGVNTGELFF.

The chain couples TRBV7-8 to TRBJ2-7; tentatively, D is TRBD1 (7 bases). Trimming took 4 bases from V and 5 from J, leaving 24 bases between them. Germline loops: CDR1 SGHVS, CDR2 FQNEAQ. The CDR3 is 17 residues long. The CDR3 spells CASSWRARAGGADEQYF. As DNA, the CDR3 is TGTGCCAGCAGCTGGAGGGCGAGGGCAGGGGGTGCGGACGAGCAGTACTTC.

CDR3 coding DNA: TGTGCCAGCAGCCCGGACAGGGGGCGAACAAACACCATATATTTT. Translated: CASSPDRGRTNTIYF. The J gene is TRBJ1-3, the V gene TRBV27; 11 bases fit TRBD1. The junction had 7 bases not matched to a gene; V was cut back by 6 bases and J by 6 bases. The germline CDR1 and CDR2 sequences are MNHEY and SMNVEV (reference sequence). The CDR3 consists of 15 residues.

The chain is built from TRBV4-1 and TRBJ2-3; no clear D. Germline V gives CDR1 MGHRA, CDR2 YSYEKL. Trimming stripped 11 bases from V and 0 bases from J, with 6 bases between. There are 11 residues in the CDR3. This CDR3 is CAGESTDTQYF. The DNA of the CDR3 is TGCGCCGGCGAGAGCACAGATACGCAGTATTTT.

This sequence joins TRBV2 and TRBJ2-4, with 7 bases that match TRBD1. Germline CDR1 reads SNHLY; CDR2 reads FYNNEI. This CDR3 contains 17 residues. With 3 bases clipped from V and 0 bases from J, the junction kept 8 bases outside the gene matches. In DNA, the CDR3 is TGTGCCAGCAGTGACATGGGACAGAATCTAGCCAAAAACATTCAGTACTTC. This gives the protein CASSDMGQNLAKNIQYF.

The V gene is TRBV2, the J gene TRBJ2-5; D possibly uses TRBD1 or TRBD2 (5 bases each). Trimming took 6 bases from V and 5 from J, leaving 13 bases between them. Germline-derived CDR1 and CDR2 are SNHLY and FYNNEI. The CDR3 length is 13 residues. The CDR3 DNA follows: TGTGCCAGCAGAGGGGACGGTCGGGAGACCCAGTACTTC. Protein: CASRGDGRETQYF. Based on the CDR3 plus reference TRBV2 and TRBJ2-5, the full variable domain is EPEVTQTPSHQVTQMGQEVILRCVPISNHLYFYWYRQILGQKVEFLVSFYNNEISEKSEIFDDQFSVERPDGSNFTLKIRSTKLEDSAMYFCASRGDGRETQYFGPGTRLLVL.

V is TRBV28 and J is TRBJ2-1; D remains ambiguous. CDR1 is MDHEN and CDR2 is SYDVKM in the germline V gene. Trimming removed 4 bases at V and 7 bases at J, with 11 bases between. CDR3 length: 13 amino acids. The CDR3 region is CASSYSLMNEQFF. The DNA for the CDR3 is TGTGCCAGCAGTTATTCTTTAATGAATGAGCAGTTCTTC.

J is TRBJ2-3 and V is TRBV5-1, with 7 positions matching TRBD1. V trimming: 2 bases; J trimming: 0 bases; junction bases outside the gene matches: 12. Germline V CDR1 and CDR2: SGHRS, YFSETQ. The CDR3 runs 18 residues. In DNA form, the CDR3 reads TGCGCCAGCAGCTTACCGGGACAGTCTCTCACTAGCACAGATACGCAGTATTTT. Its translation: CASSLPGQSLTSTDTQYF.

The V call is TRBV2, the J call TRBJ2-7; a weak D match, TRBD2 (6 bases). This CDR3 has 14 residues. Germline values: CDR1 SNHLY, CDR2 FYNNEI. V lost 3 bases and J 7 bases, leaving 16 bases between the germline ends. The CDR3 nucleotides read TGTGCCAGCAGTGAGGAGGCGGGACTGGGGGAGCAGTACTTC. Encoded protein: CASSEEAGLGEQYF.

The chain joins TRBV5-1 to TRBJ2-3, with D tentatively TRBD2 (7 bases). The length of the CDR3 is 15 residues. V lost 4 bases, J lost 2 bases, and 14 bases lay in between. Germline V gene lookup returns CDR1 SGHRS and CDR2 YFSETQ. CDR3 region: CASSARGAATDTQYF. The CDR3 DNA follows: TGCGCCAGCAGCGCTCGGGGGGCCGCCACAGATACGCAGTATTTT.